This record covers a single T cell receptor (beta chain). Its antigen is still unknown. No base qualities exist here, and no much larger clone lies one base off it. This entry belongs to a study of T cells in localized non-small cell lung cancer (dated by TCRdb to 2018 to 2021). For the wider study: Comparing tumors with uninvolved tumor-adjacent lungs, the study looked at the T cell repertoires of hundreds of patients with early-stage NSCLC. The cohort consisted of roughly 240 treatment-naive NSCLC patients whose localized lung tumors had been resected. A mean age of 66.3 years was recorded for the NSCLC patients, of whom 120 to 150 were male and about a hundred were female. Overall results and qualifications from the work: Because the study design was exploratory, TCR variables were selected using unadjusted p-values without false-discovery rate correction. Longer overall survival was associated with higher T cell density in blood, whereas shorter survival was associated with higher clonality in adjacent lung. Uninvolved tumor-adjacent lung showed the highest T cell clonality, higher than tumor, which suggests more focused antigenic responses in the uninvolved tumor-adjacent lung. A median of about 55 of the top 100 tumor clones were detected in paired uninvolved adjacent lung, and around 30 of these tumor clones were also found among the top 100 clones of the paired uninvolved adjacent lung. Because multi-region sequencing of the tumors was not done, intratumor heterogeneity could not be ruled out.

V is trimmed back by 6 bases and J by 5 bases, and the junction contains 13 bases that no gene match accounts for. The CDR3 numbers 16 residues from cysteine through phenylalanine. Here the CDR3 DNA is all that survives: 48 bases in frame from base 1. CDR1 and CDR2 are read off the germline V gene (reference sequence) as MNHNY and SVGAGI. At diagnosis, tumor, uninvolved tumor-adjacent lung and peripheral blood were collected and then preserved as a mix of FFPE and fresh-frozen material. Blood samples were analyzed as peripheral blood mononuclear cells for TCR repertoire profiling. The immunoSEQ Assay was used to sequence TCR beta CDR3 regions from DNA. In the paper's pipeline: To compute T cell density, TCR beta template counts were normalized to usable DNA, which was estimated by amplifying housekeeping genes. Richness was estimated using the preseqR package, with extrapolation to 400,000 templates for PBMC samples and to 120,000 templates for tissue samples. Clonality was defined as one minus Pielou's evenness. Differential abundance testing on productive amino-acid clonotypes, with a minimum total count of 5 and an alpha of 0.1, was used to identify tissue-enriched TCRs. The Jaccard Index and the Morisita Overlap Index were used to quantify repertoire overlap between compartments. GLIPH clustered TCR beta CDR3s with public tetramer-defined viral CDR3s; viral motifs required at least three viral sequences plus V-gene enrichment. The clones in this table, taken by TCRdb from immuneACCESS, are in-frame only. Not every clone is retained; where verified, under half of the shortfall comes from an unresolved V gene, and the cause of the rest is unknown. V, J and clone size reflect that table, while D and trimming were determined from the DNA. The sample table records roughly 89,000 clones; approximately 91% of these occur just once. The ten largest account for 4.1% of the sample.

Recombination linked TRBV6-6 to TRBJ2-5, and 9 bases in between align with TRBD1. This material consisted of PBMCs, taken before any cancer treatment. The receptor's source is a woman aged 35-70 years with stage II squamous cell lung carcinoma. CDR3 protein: CASSNTGGANRETQYF. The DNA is TGTGCCAGCAGCAACACAGGGGGCGCAAATCGGGAGACCCAGTACTTC.